In this sample, the clone carrying this T cell receptor (beta chain) turned up many times. Its antigen remains unidentified. Trimming cost V 4 bases and J 6 bases; bases outside gene matches: 6. The CDR3 is 14 amino acids. CDR1 is SGHTA, CDR2 FQGNSA, per germline. One entry per CDR3 protein, called by TCRdb with MiXCR from the reads. This sample has approximately 140,000 distinct CDR3 sequences, with under 8.5% found just once. The data were taken from a study of T cell repertoires in cytomegalovirus infection. About the study: From public TCR beta signatures came an indication of both CMV infection and matching HLA type.

Overall study findings and caveats: Cumulative frequency (of public TCR beta family members) identified carriers of CMV plus the relevant HLA. Within the response measured ex vivo, HLA-C-restricted CMV-specific TCR beta clonotypes were dominant.

The origin of this receptor is a human donor in good health (CMV status not recorded). Some clones in this sample may be carry-over from other donors' samples. The V gene is TRBV7-2, the J gene TRBJ2-5; TRBD2 agrees at 9 bases. The sequencing input was PBMCs. The CDR3 sequence is CASSSAGGEKTQYF. CDR3 DNA: TGTGCCAGCAGCTCAGCGGGGGGCGAGAAGACCCAGTACTTC. Full variable domain (outside the CDR3, taken from reference TRBV7-2 and TRBJ2-5): GAGVSQSPSNKVTEKGKDVELRCDPISGHTALYWYRQSLGQGLEFLIYFQGNSAPDKSGLPSDRFSAERTGGSVSTLTIQRTQQEDSAVYLCASSSAGGEKTQYFGPGTRLLVL.